The TCR beta chain under discussion was sequenced for a study of T-cell reconstitution after alpha-beta-depleted transplantation in children. The library targeted TCRbeta and was prepared with unique molecular identifiers. TCRdb used MiXCR to reprocess the PCR reads, holding one entry per CDR3 protein. The data show about 210,000 distinct CDR3 sequences, approximately 15% seen once. This clonotype turned up a few times. The specimen comprised PBMCs, mostly from graft donor cells, sampled 360 days after TCRalphabeta/CD19-depleted stem cell transplant. The clonotype comes from a male patient between 2 and 15 years old who had a stem cell transplant for acute lymphoblastic leukemia, so the T cells may come from the graft donor.

This CDR3 reads CSSPLAGGHYNEQFF. In nucleotides, the CDR3 is TGCAGTTCCCCCCTAGCGGGGGGGCATTACAATGAGCAGTTCTTC. V is TRBV20-1 and J is TRBJ2-1; TRBD2 aligns across 12 bases. The germline CDR1 and CDR2 sequences are DFQATT and SNEGSKA (reference sequence). Germline trimming cut 8 bases from V and 4 bases from J; bases unmatched to any gene: 9. The CDR3 extends over 15 amino acids.